This entry lists 21 T cell receptor beta chains sequenced from one sample in a study of control samples from healthy donors and cancer patients. Profiled with immunoSEQ multiplex PCR; TCRdb holds only in-frame clones, not every one. The table shows about 130,000 clones, with roughly nine tenths occurring only once. The sequencing input was blood. The receptor source for this set is a man younger than 35 in good health.

This rearrangement joins TRBV27 to TRBJ2-2; possibly TRBD1 for D (5 bases). Trimming took off 8 bases at V and 7 bases at J, with 17 bases between the two ends. CDR1 and CDR2 from the germline V gene are MNHEY and SMNVEV (reference sequence). This CDR3 contains 14 residues. CDR3 in amino acids: CASGYTRQFGELFF. The CDR3 nucleotides are TGTGCCAGCGGGTATACCCGACAGTTCGGGGAGCTGTTTTTT.

The gene calls are TRBV7-8 and TRBJ2-3; D possibly corresponds to TRBD2 (5 bases). The V gene lost 7 bases and the J gene lost 0 bases, with 17 bases spanning the gap. CDR1 is SGHVS and CDR2 is FQNEAQ in the germline V gene. The CDR3 contains 16 residues. Here the CDR3 reads CASNPSGRSSTDTQYF. The CDR3 nucleotides are TGTGCCAGCAACCCAAGCGGACGTTCTAGCACAGATACGCAGTATTTT.

The chain links TRBV6-4 to TRBJ2-2; D call uncertain. V dropped 5 bases and J dropped 2 bases, with 6 bases sitting between them. CDR1 and CDR2 from the germline V gene are MRHNA and SNTAGT. The CDR3 has 13 amino acids. CDR3 residues: CASSLDNTGELFF. In DNA, the CDR3 is TGTGCCAGCAGTTTGGATAACACCGGGGAGCTGTTTTTT.

V and J are TRBV13 and TRBJ2-2; maybe TRBD1 (6 bases). The CDR3 is made up of 18 amino acids. Trimming shortened V by 5 bases and J by 5 bases, and 24 bases separated the two germline ends. The germline CDR1 and CDR2 sequences are PRHDT and FYEKMQ (reference sequence). In DNA form, the CDR3 reads TGTGCCAGCAGCACACGTTTTGACGGGACATTTCTAACCGGGGAGCTGTTTTTT. Translation: CASSTRFDGTFLTGELFF. Based on the CDR3 plus reference TRBV13 and TRBJ2-2, the full variable domain is AAGVIQSPRHLIKEKRETATLKCYPIPRHDTVYWYQQGPGQDPQFLISFYEKMQSDKGSIPDRFSAQQFSDYHSELNMSSLELGDSALYFCASSTRFDGTFLTGELFFGEGSRLTVL.

The V and J genes are TRBV6-5 and TRBJ2-7; maybe TRBD2 (5 bases). The CDR3 runs 14 residues. The germline V gene has CDR1 MNHEY and CDR2 SVGAGI. Trimming took off 2 bases at V and 5 bases at J, with 13 bases between the two ends. The CDR3 region is CASSYAGRCHEQYF. DNA of the CDR3: TGTGCCAGCAGTTACGCGGGCCGTTGCCACGAGCAGTACTTC.

The genes are TRBV18 and TRBJ2-1, with 11 bases that match TRBD2. The CDR3 totals 16 residues. Germline assignment: CDR1 KGHSH and CDR2 LQKENI. Trimming at V came to 8 bases and at J to 7 bases, leaving 13 bases not matched to a gene. Written as DNA, the CDR3 is TGTGCCAGCACATTTCCCGGGACTAGCGGATTTAATGAGCAGTTCTTC. It codes for CASTFPGTSGFNEQFF.

DNA of the CDR3: TGTGCCAGCTCACCCGGGGGCAAGAATTCACCCCTCCACTTT. Translating gives CASSPGGKNSPLHF. The rearrangement links TRBV18 to TRBJ1-6; D might be TRBD1 (6 bases). Trimming removed 3 bases at V and 7 bases at J, with 10 bases between. Germline CDR1 reads KGHSH; CDR2 reads LQKENI. This CDR3 has 14 amino acids.

The chain has TRBV9 and TRBJ2-7; D unclear. This CDR3 region has 15 residues. V shed 4 bases and J shed 7 bases, with 21 bases lying between them. Germline V gene data show CDR1 as SGDLS and CDR2 as YYNGEE. The CDR3 DNA reads as TGTGCCAGCAGCTTCACCGGCGGCCTGGTGGGGGAGCAGTACTTC. Protein: CASSFTGGLVGEQYF.

The J gene is TRBJ2-1, the V gene TRBV27, with D maybe TRBD1 (6 bases). Germline CDR1 is MNHEY and CDR2 is SMNVEV (reference sequence). The CDR3 extends over 17 amino acids. V was cut by 0 bases and J by 4 bases, with 16 bases left in between. The CDR3 loop is CASSLSSGQSGYNEQFF. The CDR3 DNA reads as TGTGCCAGCAGTTTATCTTCGGGACAATCGGGGTACAATGAGCAGTTCTTC.

CDR3 DNA sequence: TGTGCCAGCTCACCGGGGACGGGTCCACGATTCTACGAGCAGTACTTC. Translating it yields CASSPGTGPRFYEQYF. The rearrangement links TRBV18 to TRBJ2-7; possibly TRBD1 or TRBD2 for D (5 bases each). CDR1 is KGHSH, CDR2 LQKENI, per germline. V was shortened by 3 bases and J by 3 bases, with 18 bases between the two germline ends. This CDR3 region has 16 residues.

In this sample, this clone turned up a few times. The chain has TRBV4-3 and TRBJ2-1, with 9 bases identical to TRBD1. Germline CDR1 and CDR2: LGHNA and YSLEER. V shed 0 bases, J shed 6 bases, and the junction held 12 bases outside the gene matches. The length of the CDR3 is 18 residues. This CDR3 reads CASSQEGYRTGVLNEQFF. CDR3 DNA: TGCGCCAGCAGCCAAGAAGGTTATCGGACAGGGGTCCTCAATGAGCAGTTCTTC.

The chain uses TRBV23-1 and TRBJ1-1; the D is unclear. Being an ORF, TRBV23-1 has a function that is uncertain. Deletions cut 4 bases from V and 1 base from J, with 13 bases between. This CDR3 spans 15 amino acids. In DNA form, the CDR3 reads TGCGCCAGCAGTCCCAGACGGGAACCGAACACTGAAGCTTTCTTT. Translation: CASSPRREPNTEAFF.

V usage is TRBV21-1 and J usage is TRBJ1-2. TRBV21-1 is annotated as a pseudogene. The CDR3 consists of 14 residues. In DNA, the CDR3 is TGTGCCAGCAACCGACACCGGGGAGGGGATGGCTACACCTTC. This codes for CASNRHRGGDGYTF.

This rearrangement joins TRBV6-5 to TRBJ2-3; D tentatively fits TRBD1 or TRBD2 (5 bases each). CDR1 and CDR2 (germline): MNHEY, SVGAGI. V shed 5 bases and J shed 0 bases, with 12 bases lying between them. There are 15 residues in the CDR3. The CDR3 reads CASSTGTLSTDTQYF. The CDR3, as DNA: TGTGCCAGCAGTACCGGGACCCTTAGCACAGATACGCAGTATTTT.

The chain's CDR3 is CASSLSGGPNSGNTIYF. In DNA, the CDR3 is TGTGCCAGCAGCTTGAGCGGGGGTCCGAACTCTGGAAACACCATATATTTT. V usage is TRBV7-2 and J usage is TRBJ1-3, with D perhaps TRBD1 (5 bases). The CDR3 runs to 17 residues. The V end was cut by 3 bases, the J end by 0 bases, with 15 bases between. Germline lookup yields CDR1 SGHTA and CDR2 FQGNSA.

V and J are TRBV15 and TRBJ1-4; 8 bases are shared with TRBD1. The CDR3 spans 15 residues. Germline assignment: CDR1 LNHNV and CDR2 YYDKDF (reference sequence). J was trimmed by 5 bases and V by 0 bases; bases with no gene match: 2. CDR3 sequence reads: CATSRDQGANEKLFF. CDR3 coding DNA: TGTGCCACCAGCAGAGACCAGGGGGCAAATGAAAAACTGTTTTTT.

The V call is TRBV15, the J call TRBJ1-1; D gene uncertain. The CDR3 has 13 residues. Germline V lookup: CDR1 LNHNV, CDR2 YYDKDF (reference sequence). The V gene lost 0 bases and the J gene lost 3 bases, with 5 bases spanning the gap. This chain's CDR3 is CATSRDVHTEAFF. In DNA form, the CDR3 reads TGTGCCACCAGCAGAGATGTGCACACTGAAGCTTTCTTT. The whole variable domain, filled in from reference TRBV15 and TRBJ1-1, reads DAMVIQNPRYQVTQFGKPVTLSCSQTLNHNVMYWYQQKSSQAPKLLFHYYDKDFNNEADTPDNFQSRRPNTSFCFLDIRSPGLGDTAMYLCATSRDVHTEAFFGQGTRLTVV.

The chain carries TRBV11-2 and TRBJ2-1, with 11 nucleotides matching TRBD2. The germline gives CDR1 SGHAT, CDR2 FQNNGV. Trimming took 3 bases from V and 4 from J; bases not matched to a gene: 8. There are 17 residues in the CDR3. The CDR3 bases are TGTGCCAGCAGCTTTAGCGGGAGGGCCTACACTTACAATGAGCAGTTCTTC. Translating gives CASSFSGRAYTYNEQFF.

The V call is TRBV11-1, the J call TRBJ2-1, with D unclear. The CDR3 sequence is 12 residues long. Germline V gene sequence: CDR1 SGHAT, CDR2 FQDESV (reference sequence). Trimming shortened V by 1 base and J by 10 bases, and 8 bases separated the two germline ends. The CDR3 DNA reads as TGTGCCAGCAGCTTAGGTTTAGAGGAGCAGTTCTTC. Its protein product is CASSLGLEEQFF.

The chain uses TRBV7-3 and TRBJ2-2; no clear D. The length of the CDR3 is 13 residues. Germline CDR1 is SGHTA and CDR2 is FQGTGA. V was shortened by 2 bases and J by 5 bases, with 6 bases between the two germline ends. CDR3 nucleotide sequence: TGTGCCAGCAGCTTAGGTCGAACCGGGGAGCTGTTTTTT. This translates into CASSLGRTGELFF.

The chain couples TRBV5-4 to TRBJ2-5; D call uncertain. Trimming left V 0 bases short and J 2 bases short, with 5 bases between. CDR3 length equals 13 residues. Germline CDR1 SGHNT, CDR2 YYREEE (reference sequence). This CDR3 is CASSLDSQETQYF. The CDR3 nucleotides read TGTGCCAGCAGCTTGGACAGTCAAGAGACCCAGTACTTC.